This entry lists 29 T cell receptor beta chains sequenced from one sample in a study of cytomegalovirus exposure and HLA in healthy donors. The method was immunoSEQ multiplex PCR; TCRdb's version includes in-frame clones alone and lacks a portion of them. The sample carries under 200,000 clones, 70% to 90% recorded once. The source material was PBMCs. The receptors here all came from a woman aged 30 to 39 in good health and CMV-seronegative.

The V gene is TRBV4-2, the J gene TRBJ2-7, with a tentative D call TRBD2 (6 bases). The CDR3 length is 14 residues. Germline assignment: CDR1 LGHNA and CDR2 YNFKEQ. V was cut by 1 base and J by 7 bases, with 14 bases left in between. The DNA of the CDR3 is TGTGCCAGCAGCCAAGTGAGGCGGGGTGGGGAGCAGTACTTC. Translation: CASSQVRRGGEQYF.

Written as DNA, the CDR3 is TGTGCCAGCAGAGGGTATTCTAACTATGGCTACACCTTC. Translated: CASRGYSNYGYTF. J is TRBJ1-2 and V is TRBV6-5; no clear D. Trimming removed 6 bases at V and 0 bases at J, with 8 bases between. Germline V gives CDR1 MNHEY, CDR2 SVGAGI. This CDR3 has 13 amino acids.

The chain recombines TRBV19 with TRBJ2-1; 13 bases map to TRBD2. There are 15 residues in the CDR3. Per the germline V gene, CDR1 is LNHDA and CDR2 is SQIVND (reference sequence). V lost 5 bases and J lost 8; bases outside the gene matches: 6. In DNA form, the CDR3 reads TGTGCCAGTAGTGTGACTAGCGGGAGGAGCGATGAGCAGTTCTTC. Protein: CASSVTSGRSDEQFF.

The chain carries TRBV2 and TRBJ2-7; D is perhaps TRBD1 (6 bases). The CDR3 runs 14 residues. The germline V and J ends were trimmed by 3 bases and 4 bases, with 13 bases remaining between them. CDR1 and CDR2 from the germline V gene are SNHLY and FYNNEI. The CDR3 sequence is CASSDLTQGYEQYF. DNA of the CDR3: TGTGCCAGCAGTGACTTAACACAGGGATACGAGCAGTACTTC. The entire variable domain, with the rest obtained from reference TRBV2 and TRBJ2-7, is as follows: EPEVTQTPSHQVTQMGQEVILRCVPISNHLYFYWYRQILGQKVEFLVSFYNNEISEKSEIFDDQFSVERPDGSNFTLKIRSTKLEDSAMYFCASSDLTQGYEQYFGPGTRLTVT.

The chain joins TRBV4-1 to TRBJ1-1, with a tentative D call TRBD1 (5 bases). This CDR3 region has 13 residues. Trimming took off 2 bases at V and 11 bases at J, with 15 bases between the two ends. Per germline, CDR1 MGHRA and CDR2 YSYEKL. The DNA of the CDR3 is TGCGCCAGCAGCCAAACCCAGGGTCGTGGGGCTTTCTTT. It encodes CASSQTQGRGAFF.

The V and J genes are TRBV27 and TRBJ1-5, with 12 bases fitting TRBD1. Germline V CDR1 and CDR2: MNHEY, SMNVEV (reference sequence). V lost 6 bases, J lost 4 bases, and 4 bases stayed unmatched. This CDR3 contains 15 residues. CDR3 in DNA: TGTGCCAGCAGATCGGGACAGGGGGCTAATCAGCCCCAGCATTTT. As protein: CASRSGQGANQPQHF.

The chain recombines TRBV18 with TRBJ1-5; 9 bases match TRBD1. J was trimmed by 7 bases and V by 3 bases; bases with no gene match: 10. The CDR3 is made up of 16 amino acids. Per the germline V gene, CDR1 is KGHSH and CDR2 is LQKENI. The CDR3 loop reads CASSPSRQGVRQPQHF. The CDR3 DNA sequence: TGTGCCAGCTCACCTTCCCGACAGGGGGTACGACAGCCCCAGCATTTT. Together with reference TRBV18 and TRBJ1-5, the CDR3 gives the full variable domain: NAGVMQNPRHLVRRRGQEARLRCSPMKGHSHVYWYRQLPEEGLKFMVYLQKENIIDESGMPKERFSAEFPKEGPSILRIQQVVRGDSAAYFCASSPSRQGVRQPQHFGDGTRLSIL.

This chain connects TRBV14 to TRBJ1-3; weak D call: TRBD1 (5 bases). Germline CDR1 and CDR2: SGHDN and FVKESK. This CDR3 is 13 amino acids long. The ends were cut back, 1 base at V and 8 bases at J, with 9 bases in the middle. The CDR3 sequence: CASSQAGAYTIYF. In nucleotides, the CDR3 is TGTGCCAGCAGCCAAGCTGGGGCTTACACCATATATTTT.

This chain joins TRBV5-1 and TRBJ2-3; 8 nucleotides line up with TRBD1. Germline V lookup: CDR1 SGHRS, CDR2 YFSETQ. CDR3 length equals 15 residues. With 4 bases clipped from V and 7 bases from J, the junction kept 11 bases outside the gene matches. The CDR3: CASSGGTGRENTQYF. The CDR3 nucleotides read TGCGCCAGCAGCGGCGGGACAGGACGGGAGAATACGCAGTATTTT.

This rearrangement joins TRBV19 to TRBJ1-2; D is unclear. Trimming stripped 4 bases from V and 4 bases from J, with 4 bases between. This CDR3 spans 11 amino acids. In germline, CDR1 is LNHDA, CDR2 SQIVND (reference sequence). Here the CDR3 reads CASSTLYGYTF. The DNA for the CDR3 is TGTGCCAGTAGTACCCTCTATGGCTACACCTTC.

The CDR3 reads CASSLRDRVGEQYF. The CDR3 DNA is TGTGCCAGCAGCTTACGAGACAGGGTCGGCGAGCAGTACTTC. This chain uses TRBV7-3 with TRBJ2-7, with TRBD1 matching over 7 bases. The V segment lost 2 bases and the J segment 6 bases; nucleotides outside the gene matches: 7. Germline assignment: CDR1 SGHTA and CDR2 FQGTGA. The CDR3 is 14 amino acids.

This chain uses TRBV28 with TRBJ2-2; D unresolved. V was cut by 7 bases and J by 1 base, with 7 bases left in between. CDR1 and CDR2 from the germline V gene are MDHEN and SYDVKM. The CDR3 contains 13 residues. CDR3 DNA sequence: TGTGCCAGCAATCAAGGGAACACCGGGGAGCTGTTTTTT. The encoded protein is CASNQGNTGELFF.

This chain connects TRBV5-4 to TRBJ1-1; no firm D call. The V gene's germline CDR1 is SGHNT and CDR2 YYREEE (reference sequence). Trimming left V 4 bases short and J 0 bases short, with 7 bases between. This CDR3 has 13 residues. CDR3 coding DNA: TGTGCCAGCAGCGGGAAGGTGAACACTGAAGCTTTCTTT. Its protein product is CASSGKVNTEAFF.

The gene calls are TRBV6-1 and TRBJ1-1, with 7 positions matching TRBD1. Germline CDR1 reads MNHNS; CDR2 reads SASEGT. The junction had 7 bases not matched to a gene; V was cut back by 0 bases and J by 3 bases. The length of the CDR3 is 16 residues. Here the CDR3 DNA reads TGTGCCAGCAGTGAAGCGTCATATACAGGGGACACTGAAGCTTTCTTT. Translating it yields CASSEASYTGDTEAFF.

The CDR3 sequence: CAWATGLNTEAFF. DNA for the CDR3: TGTGCCTGGGCTACAGGGTTGAACACTGAAGCTTTCTTT. The chain couples TRBV30 to TRBJ1-1; a possible D gene is TRBD1 (6 bases). Trimming removed 5 bases at V and 0 bases at J, with 10 bases between. The germline CDR1 and CDR2 sequences are GTSNPN and SVGIG (reference sequence). The CDR3 covers 13 residues.

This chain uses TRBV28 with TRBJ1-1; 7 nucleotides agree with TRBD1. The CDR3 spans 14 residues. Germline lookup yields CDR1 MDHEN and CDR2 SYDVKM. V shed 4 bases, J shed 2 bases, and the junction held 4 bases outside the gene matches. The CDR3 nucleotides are TGTGCCAGCAGTTCCGGACAGGCAAACACTGAAGCTTTCTTT. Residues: CASSSGQANTEAFF.

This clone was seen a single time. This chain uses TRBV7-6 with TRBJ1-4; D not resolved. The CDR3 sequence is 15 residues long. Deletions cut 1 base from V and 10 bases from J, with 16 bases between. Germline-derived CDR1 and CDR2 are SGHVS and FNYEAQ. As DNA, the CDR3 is TGTGCCAGCAGCTTAGTCGGGATTTCCGAGGGAAAACTGTTTTTT. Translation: CASSLVGISEGKLFF.

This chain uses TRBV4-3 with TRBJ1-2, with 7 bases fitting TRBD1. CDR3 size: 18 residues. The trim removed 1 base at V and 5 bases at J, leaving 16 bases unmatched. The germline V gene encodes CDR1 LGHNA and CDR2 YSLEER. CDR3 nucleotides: TGCGCCAGCAGCCAAGCGACAGGGCCCCCAGGGATTGTATATGGCTACACCTTC. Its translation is CASSQATGPPGIVYGYTF.

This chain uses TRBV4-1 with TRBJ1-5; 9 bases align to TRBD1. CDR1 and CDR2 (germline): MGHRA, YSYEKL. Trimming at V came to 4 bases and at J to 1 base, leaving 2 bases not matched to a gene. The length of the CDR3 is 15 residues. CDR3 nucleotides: TGCGCCAGCAGCCCCGGACAGGGGAGCAATCAGCCCCAGCATTTT. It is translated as CASSPGQGSNQPQHF.

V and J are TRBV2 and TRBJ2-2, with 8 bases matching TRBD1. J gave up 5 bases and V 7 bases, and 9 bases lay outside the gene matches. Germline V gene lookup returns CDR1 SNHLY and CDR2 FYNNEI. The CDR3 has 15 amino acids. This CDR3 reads CASIPQGALTGELFF. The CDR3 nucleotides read TGTGCCAGCATTCCCCAGGGGGCACTAACCGGGGAGCTGTTTTTT.

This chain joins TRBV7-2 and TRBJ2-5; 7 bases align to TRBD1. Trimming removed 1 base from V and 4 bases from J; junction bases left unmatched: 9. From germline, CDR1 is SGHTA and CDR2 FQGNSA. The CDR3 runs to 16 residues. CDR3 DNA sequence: TGTGCCAGCAGCTTAGTTCGGACAGGAGTATCAGAGACCCAGTACTTC. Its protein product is CASSLVRTGVSETQYF. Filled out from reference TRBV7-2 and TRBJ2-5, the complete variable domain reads GAGVSQSPSNKVTEKGKDVELRCDPISGHTALYWYRQSLGQGLEFLIYFQGNSAPDKSGLPSDRFSAERTGGSVSTLTIQRTQQEDSAVYLCASSLVRTGVSETQYFGPGTRLLVL.

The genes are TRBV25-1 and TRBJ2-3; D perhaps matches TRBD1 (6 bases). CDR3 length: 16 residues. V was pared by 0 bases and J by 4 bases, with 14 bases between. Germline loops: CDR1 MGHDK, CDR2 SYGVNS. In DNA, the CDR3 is TGTGCCAGCAGTGAATATCCACAGGGTCATGCAGATACGCAGTATTTT. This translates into CASSEYPQGHADTQYF.

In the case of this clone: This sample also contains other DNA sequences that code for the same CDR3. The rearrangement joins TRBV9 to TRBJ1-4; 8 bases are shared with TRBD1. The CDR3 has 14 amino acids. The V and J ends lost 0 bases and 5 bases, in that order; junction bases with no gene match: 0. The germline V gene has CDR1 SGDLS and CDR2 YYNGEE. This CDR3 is CASSVGQGNEKLFF. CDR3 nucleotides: TGTGCCAGCAGCGTAGGACAGGGGAATGAAAAACTGTTTTTT. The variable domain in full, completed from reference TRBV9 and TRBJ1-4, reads DSGVTQTPKHLITATGQRVTLRCSPRSGDLSVYWYQQSLDQGLQFLIQYYNGEERAKGNILERFSAQQFPDLHSELNLSSLELGDSALYFCASSVGQGNEKLFFGSGTQLSVL.

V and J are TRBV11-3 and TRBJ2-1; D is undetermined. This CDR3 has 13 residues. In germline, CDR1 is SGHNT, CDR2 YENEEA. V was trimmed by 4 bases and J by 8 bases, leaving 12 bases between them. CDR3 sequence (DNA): TGTGCCAGCAGCTCCGCGACCGGCGATGAGCAGTTCTTC. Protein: CASSSATGDEQFF. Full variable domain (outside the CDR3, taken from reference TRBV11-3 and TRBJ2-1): EAGVVQSPRYKIIEKKQPVAFWCNPISGHNTLYWYLQNLGQGPELLIRYENEEAVDDSQLPKDRFSAERLKGVDSTLKIQPAELGDSAVYLCASSSATGDEQFFGPGTRLTVL.

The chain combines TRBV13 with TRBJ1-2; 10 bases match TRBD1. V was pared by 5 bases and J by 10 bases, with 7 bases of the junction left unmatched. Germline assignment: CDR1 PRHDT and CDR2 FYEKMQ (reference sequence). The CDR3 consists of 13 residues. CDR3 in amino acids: CASSPGTGADYTF. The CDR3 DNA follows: TGTGCCAGCAGCCCCGGGACAGGGGCTGACTACACCTTC. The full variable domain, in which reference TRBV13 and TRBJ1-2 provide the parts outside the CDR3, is AAGVIQSPRHLIKEKRETATLKCYPIPRHDTVYWYQQGPGQDPQFLISFYEKMQSDKGSIPDRFSAQQFSDYHSELNMSSLELGDSALYFCASSPGTGADYTFGSGTRLTVV.

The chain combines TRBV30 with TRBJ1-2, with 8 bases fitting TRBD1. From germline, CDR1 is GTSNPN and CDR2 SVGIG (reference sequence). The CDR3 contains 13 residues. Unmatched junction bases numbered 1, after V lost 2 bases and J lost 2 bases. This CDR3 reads CAWSQGANYGYTF. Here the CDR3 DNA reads TGTGCCTGGAGTCAGGGGGCCAACTATGGCTACACCTTC.

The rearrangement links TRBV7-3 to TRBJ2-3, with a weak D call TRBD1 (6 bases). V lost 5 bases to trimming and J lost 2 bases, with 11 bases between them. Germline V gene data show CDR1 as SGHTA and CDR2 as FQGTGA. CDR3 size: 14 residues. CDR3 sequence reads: CASSPDRFTDTQYF. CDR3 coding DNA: TGTGCCAGCAGCCCCGACAGGTTCACAGATACGCAGTATTTT.

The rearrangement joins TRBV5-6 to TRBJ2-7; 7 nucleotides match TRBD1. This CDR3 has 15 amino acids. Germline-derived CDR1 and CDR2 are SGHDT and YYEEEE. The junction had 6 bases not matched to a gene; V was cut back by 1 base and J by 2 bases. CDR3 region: CASSLPLQGTYEQYF. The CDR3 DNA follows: TGTGCCAGCAGCTTGCCGCTACAGGGGACCTACGAGCAGTACTTC.

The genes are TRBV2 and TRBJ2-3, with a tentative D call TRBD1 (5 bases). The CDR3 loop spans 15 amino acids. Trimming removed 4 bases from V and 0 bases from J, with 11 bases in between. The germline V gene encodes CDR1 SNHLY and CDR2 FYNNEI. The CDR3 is CASSVGAGSTDTQYF. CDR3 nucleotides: TGTGCCAGCAGTGTAGGGGCTGGGAGCACAGATACGCAGTATTTT.